These T cell receptor beta chains were read from a single sample in a study of early T cells in non-severe SARS-CoV-2 infection. TCRdb reanalysed the 5' RACE reads using MiXCR and keeps one entry per CDR3 protein. Of tens of thousands of distinct CDR3 sequences in the sample, 9% to 15% are singletons; the top ten hold more than 1.5%. The source material was whole blood. The receptors here all came from an adult who was a healthcare worker with PCR-confirmed SARS-CoV-2 infection or an uninfected control (not recorded which). The CDR3 runs from the conserved cysteine through the conserved F or W. D genes are given only for firm matches. Clone size is given for some rows only: seen once, a few or many times, or a class if the clone is expanded.

TRBV7-6	many	TRBD2	TRBJ2-7	CASSLGASGPTYEQYF	TGTGCCAGCAGCTTAGGGGCTAGCGGGCCCACCTACGAGCAGTACTTC
TRBV19	-	TRBD1	TRBJ1-5	CASRTTGFVDQPQHF	TGTGCCAGTAGGACGACAGGGTTCGTCGATCAGCCCCAGCATTTT
TRBV7-2	few	-	TRBJ2-7	CASSLRQGSGEQYF	TGTGCCAGCAGCTTAAGGCAGGGGTCTGGCGAGCAGTACTTC
TRBV13	-	-	TRBJ1-6	CASSLGTGDSPLHF	TGTGCCAGCAGCTTAGGGACAGGAGATTCACCCCTCCACTTT
TRBV27	few	-	TRBJ1-2	CATFQGGLGYGYTF	TGTGCCACCTTTCAAGGGGGTTTGGGCTATGGCTACACCTTC
TRBV7-9	many	-	TRBJ1-3	CASSSNGLGNTIYF	TGTGCCAGCAGCTCGAACGGACTGGGAAACACCATATATTTT
TRBV3-1	few	-	TRBJ1-3	CASSRGRNTIYF	TGTGCCAGCAGCCGAGGCCGAAACACCATATATTTT
TRBV5-5	-	-	TRBJ1-4	CASSLDREDEKLFF	TGTGCCAGCAGCTTGGACAGGGAAGATGAAAAACTGTTTTTT
TRBV7-6	-	-	TRBJ2-1	CASSRTSRLEQFF	TGTGCCAGCAGCCGGACTTCACGACTGGAGCAGTTCTTC
TRBV9	-	-	TRBJ1-1	CASSVGTAGLEAFF	TGTGCCAGCAGCGTAGGAACCGCAGGCCTTGAAGCTTTCTTT
TRBV12-3/TRBV12-4	-	-	TRBJ2-2	CASSLMSGSTNTGELFF	TGTGCCAGCAGTCTCATGAGTGGTTCAACGAACACCGGGGAGCTGTTTTTT
TRBV6-2/TRBV6-3	-	-	TRBJ1-1	CASSPQGEGAFF	TGTGCCAGCAGCCCTCAGGGAGAGGGGGCTTTCTTT
TRBV10-2	few	TRBD1	TRBJ2-2	CASRNLFLDRGNTGELFF	TGCGCCAGCAGGAACCTATTTCTTGACAGGGGTAACACCGGGGAGCTGTTTTTT
TRBV11-2	few	-	TRBJ2-1	CASSLSITYNEQFF	TGTGCCAGCAGCTTATCAATTACTTACAATGAGCAGTTCTTC
TRBV5-4	many	TRBD1	TRBJ2-5	CASSIQQGAETQYF	TGTGCCAGCAGCATACAACAGGGGGCGGAGACCCAGTACTTC
TRBV6-2/TRBV6-3	few	TRBD1	TRBJ1-1	CASHTSPGQVGTEAFF	TGTGCCAGCCACACCTCACCCGGACAGGTCGGCACTGAAGCTTTCTTT
TRBV11-3	-	-	TRBJ1-6	CASSLRHPTETYNSPLHF	TGTGCCAGCAGCTTAAGGCACCCCACCGAGACCTATAATTCACCCCTCCACTTT
TRBV7-3	many	TRBD2	TRBJ2-3	CASSLGGGADTQYF	TGTGCCAGCAGCTTAGGCGGGGGGGCCGATACGCAGTATTTT
TRBV11-2	many	-	TRBJ1-2	CASSLTGYGYTF	TGTGCCAGCAGCTTAACAGGCTATGGCTACACCTTC
TRBV12-3/TRBV12-4	-	-	TRBJ2-1	CASSPTGGYNEQFF	TGTGCCAGCAGCCCGACCGGGGGATACAATGAGCAGTTCTTC
TRBV11-2	few	TRBD1	TRBJ2-3	CACSSGTGFDDTQYF	TGTGCCTGCAGCTCCGGGACAGGGTTCGACGATACGCAGTATTTT
TRBV7-2	few	-	TRBJ2-5	CASSPSPSGAQYF	TGTGCCAGCAGCCCCAGCCCCAGCGGTGCCCAGTACTTC
TRBV30	medium-sized	-	TRBJ1-1	CAWSVELVQGRETEAFF	TGTGCCTGGAGTGTAGAGTTAGTCCAGGGGAGAGAGACTGAAGCTTTCTTT
TRBV27	-	-	TRBJ1-4	CASSFMGGEKLFF	TGTGCCAGCAGTTTCATGGGGGGTGAAAAACTGTTTTTT
TRBV10-3	many	-	TRBJ2-7	CAISESIPYEQYF	TGTGCCATCAGTGAGTCGATACCCTACGAGCAGTACTTC
TRBV2	many	-	TRBJ1-1	CASSFLTAGGTEAFF	TGTGCCAGCAGTTTCTTAACGGCGGGAGGGACTGAAGCTTTCTTT
TRBV12-3/TRBV12-4	few	-	TRBJ1-2	CASSPGTSNYGYTF	TGTGCCAGCAGTCCCGGGACTTCTAACTATGGCTACACCTTC
TRBV9	many	TRBD2	TRBJ2-5	CASSPAPGLAGRETQYF	TGTGCCAGCAGCCCAGCGCCGGGACTAGCGGGGAGGGAGACCCAGTACTTC
TRBV11-2	many	-	TRBJ1-2	CASSKGLLYNYGYTF	TGTGCCAGCAGCAAGGGACTATTGTATAACTATGGCTACACCTTC
TRBV6-2/TRBV6-3	-	-	TRBJ1-5	CASMRGANGNQPQHF	TGTGCCAGCATGCGGGGGGCTAATGGCAATCAGCCCCAGCATTTT
TRBV6-2/TRBV6-3	many	-	TRBJ2-2	CASRTEYGELFF	TGTGCCAGCAGAACAGAGTACGGGGAGCTGTTTTTT
TRBV6-6	-	-	TRBJ1-3	CASSYGGPGNTIYF	TGTGCCAGCAGTTATGGGGGGCCTGGAAACACCATATATTTT
TRBV7-9	few	TRBD2	TRBJ2-3	CASSSLLAGAGGTQYF	TGTGCCAGCAGCTCCCTTCTAGCGGGGGCCGGCGGTACGCAGTATTTT
TRBV10-3	-	-	TRBJ1-5	CAISAGHTGQPQHF	TGTGCCATCAGTGCGGGACACACTGGTCAGCCCCAGCATTTT
TRBV3-1	-	-	TRBJ2-5	CASSPRDEQETQYF	TGTGCCAGCAGCCCCCGGGACGAACAAGAGACCCAGTACTTC
TRBV6-6	-	-	TRBJ1-2	CASSYLGQNYGYTF	TGTGCCAGCAGTTACCTGGGGCAGAACTATGGCTACACCTTC
TRBV7-9	-	-	TRBJ2-6	CASSARTPGANVLTF	TGTGCCAGCAGCGCCCGGACGCCTGGGGCCAACGTCCTGACTTTC